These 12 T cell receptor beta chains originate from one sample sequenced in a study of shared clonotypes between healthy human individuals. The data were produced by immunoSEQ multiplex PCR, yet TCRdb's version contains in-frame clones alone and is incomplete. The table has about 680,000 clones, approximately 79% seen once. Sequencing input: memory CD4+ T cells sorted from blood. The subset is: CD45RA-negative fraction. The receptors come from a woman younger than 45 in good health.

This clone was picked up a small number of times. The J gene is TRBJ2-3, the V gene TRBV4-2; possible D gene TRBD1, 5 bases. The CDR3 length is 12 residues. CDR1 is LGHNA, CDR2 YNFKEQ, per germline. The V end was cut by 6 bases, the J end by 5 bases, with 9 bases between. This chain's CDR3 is CASRRTGDTQYF. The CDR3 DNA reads TGTGCCAGCAGACGCACAGGAGATACGCAGTATTTT.

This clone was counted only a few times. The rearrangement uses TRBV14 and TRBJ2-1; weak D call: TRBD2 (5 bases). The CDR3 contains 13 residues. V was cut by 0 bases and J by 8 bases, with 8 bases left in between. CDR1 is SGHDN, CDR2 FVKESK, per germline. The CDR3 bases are TGTGCCAGCAGCCAAGATCGGGGAGATGAGCAGTTCTTC. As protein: CASSQDRGDEQFF. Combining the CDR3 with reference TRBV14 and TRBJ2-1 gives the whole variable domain EAGVTQFPSHSVIEKGQTVTLRCDPISGHDNLYWYRRVMGKEIKFLLHFVKESKQDESGMPNNRFLAERTGGTYSTLKVQPAELEDSGVYFCASSQDRGDEQFFGPGTRLTVL.

The CDR3 DNA reads TGTGCCAGCAGCTTTTCATGGGGGGCTGGCTACACCTTC. Its translation: CASSFSWGAGYTF. V usage is TRBV13 and J usage is TRBJ1-2, with D possibly TRBD1 on 6 matching bases. CDR3 size: 13 residues. Trimming shortened V by 3 bases and J by 7 bases, and 12 bases separated the two germline ends. CDR1 is PRHDT and CDR2 is FYEKMQ in the germline V gene (reference sequence).

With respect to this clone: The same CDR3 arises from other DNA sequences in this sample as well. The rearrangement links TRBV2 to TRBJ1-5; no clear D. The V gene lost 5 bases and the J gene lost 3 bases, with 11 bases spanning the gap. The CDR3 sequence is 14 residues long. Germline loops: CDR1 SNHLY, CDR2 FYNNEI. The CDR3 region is CASSRPGDNQPQHF. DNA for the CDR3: TGTGCCAGCAGTCGGCCCGGGGACAATCAGCCCCAGCATTTT.

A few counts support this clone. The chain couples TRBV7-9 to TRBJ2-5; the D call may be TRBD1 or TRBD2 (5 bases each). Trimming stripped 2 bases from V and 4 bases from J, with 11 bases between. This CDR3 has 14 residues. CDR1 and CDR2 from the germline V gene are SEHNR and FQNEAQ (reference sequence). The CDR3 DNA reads TGTGCCAGCAGCTTATCCGCAGGGAGAGAGACCCAGTACTTC. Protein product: CASSLSAGRETQYF.

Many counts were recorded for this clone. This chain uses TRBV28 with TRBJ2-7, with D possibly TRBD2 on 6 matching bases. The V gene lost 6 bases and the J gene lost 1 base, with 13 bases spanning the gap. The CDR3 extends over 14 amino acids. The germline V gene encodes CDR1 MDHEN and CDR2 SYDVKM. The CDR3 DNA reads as TGTGCCAGCAGGCCGGGACTGGAGTCCTACGAGCAGTACTTC. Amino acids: CASRPGLESYEQYF.

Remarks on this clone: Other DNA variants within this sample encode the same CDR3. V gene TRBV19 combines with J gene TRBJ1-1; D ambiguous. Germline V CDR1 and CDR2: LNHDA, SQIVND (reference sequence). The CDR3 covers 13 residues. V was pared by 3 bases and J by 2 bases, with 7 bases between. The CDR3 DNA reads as TGTGCCAGTAGTATTGGGATCAACACTGAAGCTTTCTTT. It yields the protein CASSIGINTEAFF.

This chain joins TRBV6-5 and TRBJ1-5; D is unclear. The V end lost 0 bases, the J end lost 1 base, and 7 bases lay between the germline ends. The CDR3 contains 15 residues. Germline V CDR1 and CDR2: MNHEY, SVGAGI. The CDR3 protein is CASSYSVGSNQPQHF. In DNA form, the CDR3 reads TGTGCCAGCAGTTACTCCGTGGGGAGCAATCAGCCCCAGCATTTT.

CDR3 in amino acids: CASIRTGMNTEAFF. The DNA for the CDR3 is TGTGCCAGTATTAGGACAGGGATGAACACTGAAGCTTTCTTT. V and J are TRBV19 and TRBJ1-1; 8 bases match TRBD1. This CDR3 is built from 14 residues. The V and J ends lost 7 bases and 0 bases, in that order; junction bases with no gene match: 4. The germline V gene encodes CDR1 LNHDA and CDR2 SQIVND (reference sequence). Complete variable domain (other parts from reference TRBV19 and TRBJ1-1): DGGITQSPKYLFRKEGQNVTLSCEQNLNHDAMYWYRQDPGQGLRLIYYSQIVNDFQKGDIAEGYSVSREKKESFPLTVTSAQKNPTAFYLCASIRTGMNTEAFFGQGTRLTVV.

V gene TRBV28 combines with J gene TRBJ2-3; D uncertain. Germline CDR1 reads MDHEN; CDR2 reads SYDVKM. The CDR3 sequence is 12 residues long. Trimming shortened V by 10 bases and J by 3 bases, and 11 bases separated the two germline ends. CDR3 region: CATERRTDTQYF. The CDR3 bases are TGTGCCACTGAACGGCGGACAGATACGCAGTATTTT.

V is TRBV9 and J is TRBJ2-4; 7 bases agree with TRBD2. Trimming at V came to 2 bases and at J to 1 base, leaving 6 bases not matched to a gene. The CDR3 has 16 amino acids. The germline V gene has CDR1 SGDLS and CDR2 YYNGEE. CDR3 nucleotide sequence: TGTGCCAGCAGCGTTAATCCGGGAGGCGCCAAAAACATTCAGTACTTC. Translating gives CASSVNPGGAKNIQYF.

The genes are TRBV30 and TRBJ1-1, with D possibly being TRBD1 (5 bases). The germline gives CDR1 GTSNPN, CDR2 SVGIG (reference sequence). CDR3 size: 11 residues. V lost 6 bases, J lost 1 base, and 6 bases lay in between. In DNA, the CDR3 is TGTGCCTGTCAGGGGAACACTGAAGCTTTCTTT. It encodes CACQGNTEAFF.